This T cell receptor (beta chain) was identified in a study of shared clonotypes between healthy human individuals. CD45RO negativity and positive selection for CCR7 defined naive CD8 cells, a population that excluded terminally differentiated effector memory CD45RA+ cells. TCRdb's copy holds only in-frame clones and misses some; the assay was immunoSEQ multiplex PCR. The sample consists of hundreds of thousands of clones, roughly 98% of them appearing once. Germline CDR1 SGHRS, CDR2 YFSETQ. Trimming stripped 1 base from V and 6 bases from J, with 11 bases between. This CDR3 comprises 14 residues. Sequenced: naive CD8+ T cells sorted from blood. The V gene is TRBV5-1, the J gene TRBJ1-5; perhaps TRBD1 as D (6 bases). The TCR originated in a young man in good health. CDR3 DNA sequence: TGCGCCAGCAGCTTGTCACAGGGAATTCAGCCCCAGCATTTT. It codes for CASSLSQGIQPQHF.